Shown below are 6 T cell receptor beta chains from a single sample sequenced in a study of T-cell memory formation after mild COVID-19. TCRdb reanalysed the 5' RACE reads using MiXCR and keeps one entry per CDR3 protein. The sample includes under 300,000 distinct CDR3 sequences, 8% to 10% seen only once; the top ten take 22%. Sequenced material: PBMCs or a T cell subset sorted from them (not recorded which). These receptors originate from a man aged 18-30 years who had mild COVID-19 (a few samples of this study predate the infection). Cell type and time point are not known.

Only a few counts were recorded for this clonotype. The rearrangement uses TRBV18 and TRBJ1-6, with 9 bases lining up with TRBD1. CDR1 and CDR2 from the germline V gene are KGHSH and LQKENI. This CDR3 region has 16 residues. V gave up 0 bases and J gave up 13 bases; unmatched junction bases: 10. CDR3 bases: TGTGCCAGCTCACCACCCGGGACAGGGTCTGGGGGGCCCCTCCACTTT. The encoded protein is CASSPPGTGSGGPLHF.

This clonotype appeared many times. The rearrangement joins TRBV3-1 to TRBJ1-5, with no clear D. This CDR3 region has 16 residues. V shed 1 base and J shed 8 bases, with 18 bases lying between them. Germline V gene data show CDR1 as LGHDT and CDR2 as YNNKEL (reference sequence). The CDR3, as DNA: TGTGCCAGCAGCCAAGGGCGCGGCCCGGCGCAGGAGCCCCAGCATTTT. Residues: CASSQGRGPAQEPQHF.

This clonotype was seen only a few times. The gene calls are TRBV27 and TRBJ1-2, with TRBD1 matching over 7 bases. Trimming removed 5 bases from V and 4 bases from J; junction bases left unmatched: 10. The CDR3 runs 15 residues. Looked up from germline, CDR1 is MNHEY and CDR2 is SMNVEV (reference sequence). CDR3 residues: CASSPGQPTLYGYTF. The CDR3 DNA follows: TGTGCCAGCAGTCCGGGACAGCCTACTCTCTATGGCTACACCTTC.

This clonotype appeared a few times. V usage is TRBV5-1 and J usage is TRBJ2-3; D is ambiguous. The CDR3 loop spans 14 amino acids. The V and J ends lost 0 bases and 6 bases respectively, with 11 bases between them. Germline CDR1 reads SGHRS; CDR2 reads YFSETQ. CDR3 protein: CASSLEFGPDTQYF. For the CDR3, the DNA is TGCGCCAGCAGCTTGGAGTTTGGGCCGGATACGCAGTATTTT.

This clonotype was picked up a small number of times. The chain has TRBV5-1 and TRBJ1-1; D is undetermined. Germline CDR1 reads SGHRS; CDR2 reads YFSETQ. This CDR3 has 12 amino acids. Deletions cut 4 bases from V and 3 bases from J, with 7 bases between. CDR3 sequence reads: CASSDVHTEAFF. CDR3 nucleotide sequence: TGCGCCAGCAGCGACGTCCACACTGAAGCTTTCTTT.

The chain links TRBV5-1 to TRBJ2-3, with a tentative D call TRBD1 (8 bases). The CDR3 runs 15 residues. Germline-derived CDR1 and CDR2 are SGHRS and YFSETQ. The V end lost 3 bases, the J end lost 4 bases, and 15 bases lay between the germline ends. CDR3 amino acids: CASSYGQGGADTQYF. CDR3 in DNA: TGCGCCAGCAGCTATGGACAGGGAGGGGCAGATACGCAGTATTTT.